One and the same sample provided the 20 T cell receptor beta chains below, sequenced in a study of cytomegalovirus exposure and HLA in healthy donors. Vbeta (60) and Jbeta (13) primers were used in the PCR. Produced via immunoSEQ multiplex PCR; TCRdb's table is partial and in-frame only. Seen here are around 67,000 clones, roughly 69% observed once, and the top ten hold approximately 2.9%. Sequencing used PBMCs. The source of these receptors is a woman in her forties or fifties in good health and CMV-seronegative.

The rearrangement joins TRBV7-2 to TRBJ2-7; TRBD2 might be the D (6 bases). Germline CDR1 SGHTA, CDR2 FQGNSA. V was pared by 3 bases and J by 0 bases, with 9 bases between. The CDR3 totals 14 residues. The CDR3 region is CASSFTTSSYEQYF. The CDR3 DNA reads TGTGCCAGCAGCTTCACGACTAGCTCCTACGAGCAGTACTTC.

The genes are TRBV12-2 and TRBJ2-7; no check of the table's D call, TRBD2, against the DNA was made. TRBV12-2 is flagged as a pseudogene. The CDR3 sequence is 14 residues long. DNA for the CDR3: TGTGCAAGTCGCGGAACTAGCGGGGGGTACGAGCAGTACTTC. Its protein is CASRGTSGGYEQYF.

This rearrangement joins TRBV19 to TRBJ1-5; unclear D gene. Trimming took 6 bases from V and 5 from J, leaving 14 bases between them. The CDR3 runs 14 residues. Germline V gene sequence: CDR1 LNHDA, CDR2 SQIVND (reference sequence). The CDR3 here is CASRPGSRDQPQHF. DNA of the CDR3: TGTGCCAGTAGACCGGGGTCAAGAGATCAGCCCCAGCATTTT.

The chain couples TRBV10-1 to TRBJ1-2, with D unclear. This CDR3 comprises 13 residues. V dropped 0 bases and J dropped 7 bases, with 9 bases sitting between them. Germline-derived CDR1 and CDR2 are WNHNN and SYGVQD (reference sequence). CDR3 protein: CASSESAGFGYTF. CDR3 bases: TGCGCCAGCAGTGAGTCGGCGGGGTTTGGCTACACCTTC.

The sample holds one count of this clone. The chain employs TRBV6-5 and TRBJ2-7; 9 bases are a match to TRBD1. This CDR3 region has 14 residues. In germline, CDR1 is MNHEY, CDR2 SVGAGI. The ends lost 6 bases at V and 5 bases at J; junction bases unmatched: 8. The CDR3 region is CASSSRDRVDEQYF. CDR3 DNA: TGTGCCAGCAGCAGTCGGGACAGGGTCGACGAGCAGTACTTC.

The rearrangement joins TRBV28 to TRBJ2-2, with D maybe TRBD1 (6 bases). Germline V CDR1 and CDR2: MDHEN, SYDVKM. V gave up 7 bases and J gave up 1 base, with 16 bases separating them. The CDR3 length is 16 residues. This CDR3 is CASNVVGTRNTGELFF. CDR3 DNA sequence: TGTGCCAGCAATGTTGTAGGGACACGGAACACCGGGGAGCTGTTTTTT.

The gene calls are TRBV5-6 and TRBJ2-1; perhaps TRBD1 as D (5 bases). The CDR3 is made up of 14 amino acids. The V gene lost 4 bases and the J gene lost 3 bases, with 11 bases spanning the gap. Germline V gene sequence: CDR1 SGHDT, CDR2 YYEEEE. The CDR3 nucleotides read TGTGCCAGCAGCGCTGACAGAATCTACAATGAGCAGTTCTTC. It specifies CASSADRIYNEQFF.

By sample share, this clone is medium-sized. This chain connects TRBV28 to TRBJ1-1, with D maybe TRBD1 (5 bases). This CDR3 has 13 residues. V lost 3 bases and J 5 bases, leaving 10 bases between the germline ends. The germline V gene has CDR1 MDHEN and CDR2 SYDVKM. CDR3 bases: TGTGCCAGCAGTTTCTCGGCAGGGACTGAAGCTTTCTTT. Residues: CASSFSAGTEAFF.

The count of this clone is one. The chain carries TRBV6-5 and TRBJ1-1; tentatively, D is TRBD1 (5 bases). There are 13 residues in the CDR3. V lost 5 bases to trimming and J lost 6 bases, with 13 bases between them. The V gene's germline CDR1 is MNHEY and CDR2 SVGAGI. In DNA form, the CDR3 reads TGTGCCAGCAGTCAGCAGGGTCCTCCTGAAGCTTTCTTT. This encodes CASSQQGPPEAFF.

The rearrangement joins TRBV7-6 to TRBJ2-1, with D unclear. The V end was cut by 5 bases, the J end by 5 bases, with 16 bases between. Germline values: CDR1 SGHVS, CDR2 FNYEAQ. The CDR3 has 15 residues. The CDR3 DNA sequence: TGTGCCAGCAGCCCCAGACTCGCGGCCCACAATGAGCAGTTCTTC. Encoded protein: CASSPRLAAHNEQFF.

This chain connects TRBV5-1 to TRBJ1-4; TRBD1 matches at 7 bases. CDR1 SGHRS and CDR2 YFSETQ come from the germline V gene. This CDR3 region has 14 residues. The J segment lost 6 bases and the V segment lost 0 bases, leaving 2 bases of the junction unmatched. The DNA of the CDR3 is TGCGCCAGCAGCTTGGAACAGGGGTATGAAAAACTGTTTTTT. Its translation: CASSLEQGYEKLFF. The variable domain in full, completed from reference TRBV5-1 and TRBJ1-4, reads KAGVTQTPRYLIKTRGQQVTLSCSPISGHRSVSWYQQTPGQGLQFLFEYFSETQRNKGNFPGRFSGRQFSNSRSEMNVSTLELGDSALYLCASSLEQGYEKLFFGSGTQLSVL.

V and J are TRBV7-2 and TRBJ2-3; TRBD2 aligns across 14 bases. The CDR3 sequence is 16 residues long. The germline V gene has CDR1 SGHTA and CDR2 FQGNSA. J gave up 4 bases and V 5 bases, and 5 bases lay outside the gene matches. CDR3 bases: TGTGCCAGCAGCCCGGGACTAGCGGGAGCGGCAGATACGCAGTATTTT. It is translated as CASSPGLAGAADTQYF.

The V call is TRBV28, the J call TRBJ1-1, with unresolved D. This CDR3 contains 14 residues. Looked up from germline, CDR1 is MDHEN and CDR2 is SYDVKM. Between the trimmed V and J ends, which lost 5 bases and 5 bases, there was a span of 15 bases. This CDR3 is CASSALGRVTEAFF. In DNA form, the CDR3 reads TGTGCCAGCAGTGCCCTTGGGAGGGTAACTGAAGCTTTCTTT. Using reference TRBV28 and TRBJ1-1 for the parts outside the CDR3, the full variable domain is DVKVTQSSRYLVKRTGEKVFLECVQDMDHENMFWYRQDPGLGLRLIYFSYDVKMKEKGDIPEGYSVSREKKERFSLILESASTNQTSMYLCASSALGRVTEAFFGQGTRLTVV.

The genes are TRBV5-1 and TRBJ2-7; D is perhaps TRBD1 (6 bases). V was pared by 4 bases and J by 2 bases, with 13 bases between. Per germline, CDR1 SGHRS and CDR2 YFSETQ. This CDR3 has 14 amino acids. This chain's CDR3 is CASSPGQPTYEQYF. The CDR3, as DNA: TGCGCCAGCAGCCCTGGACAGCCCACCTACGAGCAGTACTTC.

The rearrangement links TRBV5-6 to TRBJ1-1; possibly TRBD1 for D (6 bases). Germline assignment: CDR1 SGHDT and CDR2 YYEEEE. This CDR3 is built from 16 residues. V dropped 0 bases and J dropped 5 bases, with 17 bases sitting between them. The CDR3 spells CASSLDTGMRVTEAFF. Here the CDR3 DNA reads TGTGCCAGCAGCTTGGATACAGGGATGAGGGTTACTGAAGCTTTCTTT.

In its sample, this clone was seen once. The chain combines TRBV28 with TRBJ2-7; 7 bases fit TRBD1. V was clipped by 7 bases and J by 7 bases; unmatched bases: 10. The CDR3 is 13 amino acids. Germline CDR1 MDHEN, CDR2 SYDVKM. DNA of the CDR3: TGTGCCAGCATGGGGACAGTCCCCCCGGAGCAGTACTTC. This sequence encodes CASMGTVPPEQYF.

The chain carries TRBV28 and TRBJ1-2, with TRBD1 matching over 10 bases. With V trimmed by 4 bases and J by 7 bases, 9 bases remained unmatched. This CDR3 is built from 15 residues. Germline CDR1 and CDR2: MDHEN and SYDVKM. The CDR3 spells CASSSGGGQGFGYTF. The CDR3 DNA follows: TGTGCCAGCAGTTCTGGGGGGGGACAGGGGTTTGGCTACACCTTC.

This clone was observed a single time. The chain couples TRBV18 to TRBJ2-5; TRBD1 is a possible D gene (5 bases). Matching the DNA end better, TRBJ2-7 makes the J call doubtful. Germline CDR1 and CDR2: KGHSH and LQKENI. This CDR3 has 14 amino acids. CDR3 residues: CASSPTALSYEQYF. The CDR3, as DNA: TGTGCCAGCTCACCGACAGCGTTATCCTACGAGCAGTACTTC.

The genes are TRBV28 and TRBJ1-2; 7 bases match TRBD1. Germline CDR1 MDHEN, CDR2 SYDVKM. The length of the CDR3 is 14 residues. V gave up 6 bases and J gave up 4 bases; unmatched junction bases: 8. CDR3 region: CASRRQGSAYGYTF. CDR3 DNA sequence: TGTGCCAGCAGGAGACAGGGTTCCGCCTATGGCTACACCTTC.

The CDR3 DNA is TGTGCCAGTAGTATGTTGCAGGGGGCCGGCTCTGGGGCCAACGTCCTGACTTTC. Protein sequence: CASSMLQGAGSGANVLTF. The chain carries TRBV19 and TRBJ2-6, with 8 bases lining up with TRBD1. This CDR3 is 18 amino acids long. V lost 3 bases to trimming and J lost 0 bases; unmatched junction nucleotides: 7. Per germline, CDR1 LNHDA and CDR2 SQIVND (reference sequence).